The sequence of this T cell receptor (beta chain) was determined in a study of T cell changes during pregnancy in multiple sclerosis (dated by TCRdb to between 2017 and 2020). In the study overall: The study examined how the T cell repertoire changed over the course of pregnancy in women with multiple sclerosis.

A remark on this clone: Its antigen is still unknown. The sample holds no much larger clone one base away, and base qualities are not on file.

For CDR1 and CDR2, the germline V gene lists SGHTA and FQGNSA. Trimming takes 2 bases from V and 8 bases from J, and the germline ends sit 9 bases apart. The CDR3 goes from the cysteine to the phenylalanine over 12 residues. The retained sequence is limited to the CDR3, 36 bases, with the frame set at the first base. The library was produced with the immunoSEQ multiplex PCR assay. TCRdb provides this immuneACCESS table in a form limited to in-frame rearrangements. Some clones are lacking; in checked studies, under half of them reflect an unresolved V gene, and why the rest are absent is not known. Present in this sample are tens of thousands of clones, 93% of which were seen just once. The ten top clones hold around 1.8% of the sample.

The sequencing used peripheral blood, collected after pregnancy. Recombination joined TRBV7-2 with TRBJ1-2; no D gene can be assigned with confidence. The clonotype originates from a female donor with multiple sclerosis, enrolled in a pregnancy study. The CDR3 reads CASSLSGFGYTF. In nucleotide form, the sequence is TGTGCCAGCAGCTTATCGGGATTCGGCTACACCTTC.